Listed below are T cell receptor beta chains from one sample, sequenced in a study of T cell responses to AZD1222 COVID-19 vaccine. Profiling relied on immunoSEQ multiplex PCR, and the TCRdb table lists in-frame clones only, not all of them. The repertoire includes around 200,000 clones, about 88% of them detected once, and 20% to 30% sits in the top ten. Sample: peripheral blood, taken 28 days after the second AZD1222 dose. The source is an adult who received the AZD1222 COVID-19 vaccine. Both conserved end residues are part of each CDR3. Each record gives: V gene, clone size, D gene, J gene, CDR3 DNA, CDR3 protein. D genes are given only for firm matches. Not all rows give a size; the values are once, few, many and, for expanded clones, a class.

TRBV27	once	-	TRBJ1-1	TGTGCCAGCAGTTTATCCTCCCTCACTGAAGCTTTCTTT	CASSLSSLTEAFF
TRBV7-8	-	TRBD1	TRBJ2-6	TGTGCCAGCAGCTTAGCCCCGGGACAGGCTTCCTCTGGGGCCAACGTCCTGACTTTC	CASSLAPGQASSGANVLTF
TRBV30	-	TRBD1	TRBJ1-5	TGTGCCTGGAGTACCGGGACAGACAGCAATCAGCCCCAGCATTTT	CAWSTGTDSNQPQHF
TRBV27	-	-	TRBJ2-7	TGTGCCAGCAGTCGCAAAGAGCGCTACGAGCAGTACTTC	CASSRKERYEQYF
TRBV4-2	-	TRBD1	TRBJ2-3	TGTGCCAGCGGTCAGGACAGGGGGCCTGATACGCAGTATTTT	CASGQDRGPDTQYF
TRBV25-1	-	-	TRBJ1-2	TGTGCCAGCAGTGATAACACTTATGGCTACACCTTC	CASSDNTYGYTF
TRBV25-1	-	TRBD1	TRBJ2-5	TGTGCCAGCAGTATCCACAGGGGAGAGACCCAGTACTTC	CASSIHRGETQYF
TRBV3-1/TRBV3-2	-	-	TRBJ2-3	TGTGCCAGCAGCCAACGGGATAGCGGCCTCCTTAGCACAGATACGCAGTATTTT	CASSQRDSGLLSTDTQYF
TRBV2	-	-	TRBJ2-7	TGTGCCAGCAGTGAAAAATACGAGCAGTACTTC	CASSEKYEQYF
TRBV19	-	-	TRBJ2-1	TGTGCCAGTAGTCAAAGGGAAAGGAATGAGCAGTTCTTC	CASSQRERNEQFF
TRBV28	-	TRBD2	TRBJ2-1	TGTGCCAGCAGGGCGGGAGGGCCCGGTGAGCAGTTCTTC	CASRAGGPGEQFF
TRBV13	once	TRBD2	TRBJ2-2	TGTGCCAGCAGCGACCCAGTTAGCGGGAGGGCCCTCACCGGGGAGCTGTTTTTT	CASSDPVSGRALTGELFF
TRBV12-5	few	TRBD1	TRBJ2-2	TGTGCTAGTGGTTCGGGACAGGGCACCGGGGAGCTGTTTTTT	CASGSGQGTGELFF
TRBV15	few	-	TRBJ2-7	TGTGCCACCAGCAGAGTTAGTTCGAGCCTCTACGAGCAGTACTTC	CATSRVSSSLYEQYF
TRBV6-6	-	-	TRBJ1-1	TGTGCCAGCAGTCCAGATTGGGGTGAAGCTTTCTTT	CASSPDWGEAFF
TRBV3-1/TRBV3-2	-	-	TRBJ2-7	TGTGCCAGCAGCCACCAGGAAGGGACGGAGATTTCCTACGAGCAGTACTTC	CASSHQEGTEISYEQYF
TRBV7-9	-	-	TRBJ1-5	TGTGCCAGCAGCTTCGACCTGCAGCCCCAGCATTTT	CASSFDLQPQHF
TRBV28	-	-	TRBJ1-5	TGTGCCAGCGGGATACAGATCGGATATGGCAATCAGCCCCAGCATTTT	CASGIQIGYGNQPQHF
TRBV19	once	-	TRBJ2-1	TGTGCCAGTAGTCACCCCGGTGACTCCCTCAATGAGCAGTTCTTC	CASSHPGDSLNEQFF
TRBV9	-	TRBD1	TRBJ2-7	TGTGCCAGCAGCGGGACAGGGCACGAGCAGTACTTC	CASSGTGHEQYF
TRBV5-4	-	-	TRBJ1-1	TGTGCCAGCAGCGCAACCTTTGGCGGCACTGAAGCTTTCTTT	CASSATFGGTEAFF
TRBV27	-	-	TRBJ1-1	TGTGCCAGCAGTTTCCGTAGGACTCATGGCACTGAAGCTTTCTTT	CASSFRRTHGTEAFF
TRBV6-6	-	-	TRBJ1-1	TGTGCCAGCAGCAGGGTGGATGAAGCTTTCTTT	CASSRVDEAFF
TRBV7-9	-	-	TRBJ1-1	TGTGCCAGCAGCAATGAAGCTTTCTTT	CASSNEAFF
TRBV7-2	-	-	TRBJ2-2	TGTGCCAGCAGCTTCACGGAGGGGGCAGGAACCGGGGAGCTGTTTTTT	CASSFTEGAGTGELFF
TRBV19	-	-	TRBJ2-3	TGTGCCAGTAGTTTGTCCGGGGACGTGAGCACAGATACGCAGTATTTT	CASSLSGDVSTDTQYF
TRBV5-6	once	-	TRBJ2-7	TGTGCCAGCAGCTTGCCCGGGACCTACGAGCAGTACTTC	CASSLPGTYEQYF
TRBV7-2	-	TRBD2	TRBJ2-1	TGTGCCAGCAGCTTAGCTGGGGGGGTCTACAATGAGCAGTTCTTC	CASSLAGGVYNEQFF
TRBV28	-	-	TRBJ2-1	TGTGCCAGCAGTCCTGGGACATCCTGGGCACATGAGCAGTTCTTC	CASSPGTSWAHEQFF
TRBV7-2	once	-	TRBJ2-1	TGTGCCAGCAGCTTTGGAAGAAATGAGCAGTTCTTC	CASSFGRNEQFF
TRBV3-1/TRBV3-2	-	-	TRBJ2-7	TGTGCCAGCAGCCAAGCGGCTACCACCTACGAGCAGTACTTC	CASSQAATTYEQYF
TRBV7-3	-	TRBD2	TRBJ2-3	TGTGCCAGCAGCCAAGCGGGAGGTAGCACAGATACGCAGTATTTT	CASSQAGGSTDTQYF
TRBV6-4	-	TRBD1	TRBJ2-1	TGTGCCAGCAGCGCGGAGGACAGGGCCTACAATGAGCAGTTCTTC	CASSAEDRAYNEQFF
TRBV5-1	-	TRBD2	TRBJ2-3	TGCGCCAGCAGCTTGGGGGGGACTAGCGCTTCCACAGATACGCAGTATTTT	CASSLGGTSASTDTQYF
TRBV28	-	TRBD2	TRBJ2-7	TGTGCCAGCAGCCGCGGGGGGGACGGGCACTACGAGCAGTACTTC	CASSRGGDGHYEQYF
TRBV19	once	-	TRBJ2-7	TGTGCCAGTAGTACCAGGGTGCGGTACGAGCAGTACTTC	CASSTRVRYEQYF
TRBV14	-	-	TRBJ2-1	TGTGCCAGCAGCCCCTTCGGGCAGGGAGGTAATGAGCAGTTCTTC	CASSPFGQGGNEQFF
TRBV30	-	-	TRBJ1-5	TGTGCCTGGAGTGTAATAGGGAATCAGCCCCAGCATTTT	CAWSVIGNQPQHF
TRBV7-2	-	TRBD1	TRBJ1-1	TGTGCCAGCAGACGGGGACAGGGCGGCACTGAAGCTTTCTTT	CASRRGQGGTEAFF
TRBV18	-	-	TRBJ2-2	TGTGCCAGCTCACCACCGGCTCCGAACACCGGGGAGCTGTTTTTT	CASSPPAPNTGELFF
TRBV7-9	once	TRBD1	TRBJ1-2	TGTGCCAGCAGCTTACGGGACAGAATCTATGGCTACACCTTC	CASSLRDRIYGYTF
TRBV24-1	-	TRBD2	TRBJ2-1	TGTGCCACCAGTGACCGTGGTAGCGGGAGTTGGAATGAGCAGTTCTTC	CATSDRGSGSWNEQFF
TRBV3-1/TRBV3-2	-	TRBD1	TRBJ2-7	TGTGCCAGCAGCCAAACCGGGACAGGGGTTTACGAGCAGTACTTC	CASSQTGTGVYEQYF
TRBV5-4	-	TRBD2	TRBJ2-1	TGTGCCAGCAGCTCGGCCCGCTGGGGGGGGAATGAGCAGTTCTTC	CASSSARWGGNEQFF
TRBV5-5	once	-	TRBJ2-7	TGTGCCAGCAGCAGCCGGACCGTCCTGGACGAGCAGTACTTC	CASSSRTVLDEQYF
TRBV19	-	TRBD2	TRBJ2-3	TGTGCCAGTAGTATAGCCCGGACTAGCGGGAACACAGATACGCAGTATTTT	CASSIARTSGNTDTQYF
TRBV2	-	-	TRBJ2-3	TGTGCCAGCAGTGAGCACCTCCAAACAGATACGCAGTATTTT	CASSEHLQTDTQYF
TRBV7-2	-	TRBD2	TRBJ2-4	TGTGCCAGCAGCCTAGAGGCAGGGGGGACTAGCGGGCCAATTCAGTACTTC	CASSLEAGGTSGPIQYF
TRBV4-3	-	TRBD2	TRBJ2-1	TGCGCCAGCAGCCAAGCGGGAGGCGATGAGCAGTTCTTC	CASSQAGGDEQFF
TRBV7-2	-	-	TRBJ1-2	TGTGCCAGCAGCTTACCGGGAGAGGGCTACACCTTC	CASSLPGEGYTF
TRBV19	-	TRBD2	TRBJ2-3	TGTGCCAGTAGTATGGGACTAGCGACCCGTGCTAGCACAGATACGCAGTATTTT	CASSMGLATRASTDTQYF
TRBV5-4	-	TRBD2	TRBJ2-1	TGTGCCAGCAGCTTGCCAACCGGGACTAGCGTAAATGAGCAGTTCTTC	CASSLPTGTSVNEQFF
TRBV7-8	-	-	TRBJ2-7	TGTGCCAGCAGCTCACAGGGATACGAGCAGTACTTC	CASSSQGYEQYF